The next 17 T cell receptor beta chains were all read from a single sample in a study of molecular identifiers for immune sequencing clone quantification. TCRdb recomputed calls from the PCR reads with MiXCR, one row per CDR3 protein. The sample contains nearly 650,000 distinct CDR3 sequences, roughly 25% of which appear only once. Sample: naive CD8+ T cells from blood, with Jurkat cell RNA spiked in. Subset denoted: FACS-sorted CD8+CD4-CCR7+CD45RA+ naive T cells. The receptors here all came from a human donor in good health. Some libraries in this study had Jurkat cell RNA spiked in.

This clonotype was counted ten times or more. The chain carries TRBV7-6 and TRBJ1-1; D is perhaps TRBD1 (5 bases). The CDR3 sequence is 16 residues long. CDR1 is SGHVS, CDR2 FNYEAQ, per germline. V lost 5 bases and J 6 bases, leaving 22 bases between the germline ends. This chain's CDR3 is CASSPGLQANWAEAFF. CDR3 sequence (DNA): TGTGCCAGCAGCCCCGGGCTACAGGCGAACTGGGCTGAAGCTTTCTTT.

The chain combines TRBV9 with TRBJ1-2; D is unclear. The germline CDR1 and CDR2 sequences are SGDLS and YYNGEE. The V end was cut by 0 bases, the J end by 5 bases, with 5 bases between. The CDR3 contains 12 residues. The CDR3: CASSVVRYGYTF. In nucleotides, the CDR3 is TGTGCCAGCAGCGTAGTAAGATATGGCTACACCTTC.

This clonotype appeared many times. The V and J genes are TRBV2 and TRBJ2-6, with TRBD1 as a possible D gene (5 bases). V gave up 3 bases and J gave up 3 bases, with 15 bases separating them. This CDR3 is built from 17 residues. The germline V gene has CDR1 SNHLY and CDR2 FYNNEI. CDR3 amino acids: CASSEVQGYSGANVLTF. CDR3 nucleotide sequence: TGTGCCAGCAGTGAGGTGCAGGGATATAGTGGGGCCAACGTCCTGACTTTC.

The chain recombines TRBV9 with TRBJ2-5; TRBD2 aligns across 11 bases. CDR1 is SGDLS, CDR2 YYNGEE, per germline. Losses at the gene ends were 3 bases for V and 5 bases for J; bases not matched to a gene: 12. The CDR3 contains 17 residues. The CDR3 here is CASSAPTSGILRETQYF. The CDR3 DNA is TGTGCCAGCAGCGCCCCGACTAGCGGGATCCTCAGGGAGACCCAGTACTTC.

For this clonotype: This may arise from a read error, as a much more abundant clone is one base away. The CDR3 bases are TGCGCCCGCAGCCAAGGTACGGCAAGCGGCATCGGTGGAGATACGCAGTATTTT. This gives the protein CARSQGTASGIGGDTQYF. The chain has TRBV4-3 and TRBJ2-3; tentatively, D is TRBD2 (5 bases). Germline CDR1 is LGHNA and CDR2 is YSLEER. CDR3 size: 18 residues.

The rearrangement joins TRBV7-6 to TRBJ2-7; possibly TRBD2 for D (5 bases). V lost 2 bases and J lost 1, with 21 bases in between. The germline V gene has CDR1 SGHVS and CDR2 FNYEAQ. The CDR3 extends over 18 amino acids. The CDR3 sequence: CASSLIAPGEYISYEQYF. The CDR3 bases are TGTGCCAGCAGCTTAATAGCCCCCGGGGAATATATTTCCTACGAGCAGTACTTC.

This clonotype occurred a few times. This sequence joins TRBV6-2 or TRBV6-3 and TRBJ2-1, with unresolved D. Germline values: CDR1 MNHEY, CDR2 SVGEGT. CDR3 size: 13 residues. The V end lost 6 bases, the J end lost 6 bases, and 12 bases lay between the germline ends. In DNA form, the CDR3 reads TGTGCCAGCAGCCCGGCTTTTCCCAATGAGCAGTTCTTC. Amino acid sequence: CASSPAFPNEQFF.

This clonotype was observed many times. The V gene is TRBV20-1, the J gene TRBJ1-3; no firm D call. Germline V gene data show CDR1 as DFQATT and CDR2 as SNEGSKA (reference sequence). V was trimmed by 0 bases and J by 6 bases, leaving 15 bases between them. The CDR3 is 15 amino acids. CDR3 bases: TGCAGTGCTAGAGATCTATGGGGTCCCCCAAACACCATATATTTT. As protein: CSARDLWGPPNTIYF.

This clonotype was detected many times. The V and J genes are TRBV12-3 or TRBV12-4 and TRBJ2-1; TRBD2 matches at 9 bases. With V trimmed by 3 bases and J by 8 bases, 8 bases remained unmatched. The CDR3 consists of 15 residues. The CDR3 spells CASSLLAGDVDEQFF. As DNA, the CDR3 is TGTGCCAGCAGTTTGTTAGCGGGAGACGTGGATGAGCAGTTCTTC.

This clonotype was picked up many times. The chain recombines TRBV4-3 with TRBJ1-4; 9 bases fit TRBD1. V was pared by 0 bases and J by 8 bases, with 4 bases of the junction left unmatched. The CDR3 is 15 amino acids. Germline values: CDR1 LGHNA, CDR2 YSLEER. CDR3 sequence (DNA): TGCGCCAGCAGCCAAGACAGGGACAGGGTAGAAAAACTGTTTTTT. This gives the protein CASSQDRDRVEKLFF.

This clonotype has at least ten counts. This rearrangement joins TRBV29-1 to TRBJ2-6; 10 bases line up with TRBD1. Trimming at V came to 4 bases and at J to 2 bases, leaving 5 bases not matched to a gene. Germline CDR1 is SQVTM and CDR2 is ANQGSEA. The CDR3 is made up of 16 amino acids. The CDR3 DNA reads as TGCAGCGTTGCTGGGACAGGGGTTGCTGGGGCCAACGTCCTGACTTTC. Protein product: CSVAGTGVAGANVLTF.

V gene TRBV12-3 or TRBV12-4 combines with J gene TRBJ2-7, with TRBD2 identical over 8 bases. This CDR3 is built from 17 residues. Losses at the gene ends were 7 bases for V and 2 bases for J; bases not matched to a gene: 16. CDR3 coding DNA: TGTGCCAGCACTCCAGGTTGGGCGGGGGGACTGACCTACGAGCAGTACTTC. It is translated as CASTPGWAGGLTYEQYF.

This clonotype was counted a single time. A much larger clone sits a single nucleotide away, making a read error possible. The V gene is TRBV4-1, the J gene TRBJ2-7; D call uncertain. The length of the CDR3 is 15 residues. V lost 1 base, J lost 3 bases, and 13 bases lay in between. The germline V gene encodes CDR1 MGHRA and CDR2 YSYEKL. CDR3 in amino acids: CASSQVLTRIYEQYF. CDR3 nucleotide sequence: TGCGCCAGCAGCCAAGTTCTTACAAGGATCTACGAGCAGTACTTC.

This clonotype has ten or more counts. The chain is built from TRBV7-9 and TRBJ2-3; the D is unclear. The CDR3 covers 14 residues. Germline assignment: CDR1 SEHNR and CDR2 FQNEAQ (reference sequence). The ends were cut back, 5 bases at V and 6 bases at J, with 15 bases in the middle. CDR3 region: CASSPPASSDTQYF. The CDR3 bases are TGTGCCAGCAGCCCGCCGGCTAGTTCGGATACGCAGTATTTT.

The V call is TRBV25-1, the J call TRBJ1-1; weak D call: TRBD1 (6 bases). Trimming took 2 bases from V and 4 from J, leaving 14 bases between them. Germline CDR1 is MGHDK and CDR2 is SYGVNS. This CDR3 is built from 15 residues. Here the CDR3 reads CASSETTGRSTEAFF. Here the CDR3 DNA reads TGTGCCAGCAGTGAAACGACAGGACGGAGCACTGAAGCTTTCTTT. Filled out from reference TRBV25-1 and TRBJ1-1, the complete variable domain reads EADIYQTPRYLVIGTGKKITLECSQTMGHDKMYWYQQDPGMELHLIHYSYGVNSTEKGDLSSESTVSRIRTEHFPLTLESARPSHTSQYLCASSETTGRSTEAFFGQGTRLTVV.

This clonotype was recorded many times. This rearrangement joins TRBV29-1 to TRBJ1-5; D is ambiguous. CDR1 SQVTM and CDR2 ANQGSEA come from the germline V gene. V lost 4 bases, J lost 4 bases, and 11 bases lay in between. The CDR3 sequence is 13 residues long. In DNA form, the CDR3 reads TGCAGCGTTGGTGAGTCGTTAAATCAGCCCCAGCATTTT. Translation: CSVGESLNQPQHF.

This clonotype came up a few times. Possible read error: a much larger clone is one base away. The chain joins TRBV29-1 to TRBJ1-1, with D uncertain. The germline V gene encodes CDR1 SQVTM and CDR2 ANQGSEA. The CDR3 has 14 amino acids. CDR3 sequence reads: CSVEGYKSNTEALF. CDR3 DNA sequence: TGCAGCGTTGAAGGCTATAAGTCGAACACTGAAGCTCTCTTT.